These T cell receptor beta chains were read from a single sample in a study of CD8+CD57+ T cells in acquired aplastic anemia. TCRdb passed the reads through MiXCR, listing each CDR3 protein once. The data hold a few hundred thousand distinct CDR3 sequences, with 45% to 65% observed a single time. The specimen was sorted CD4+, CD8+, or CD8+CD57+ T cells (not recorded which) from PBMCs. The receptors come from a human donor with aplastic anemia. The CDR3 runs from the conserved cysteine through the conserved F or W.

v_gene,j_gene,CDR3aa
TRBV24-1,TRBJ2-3,CATSEQRADTQYF
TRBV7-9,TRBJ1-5,CASSIPGQQPQHF
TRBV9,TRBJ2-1,CASSPRTSGHNEQFF
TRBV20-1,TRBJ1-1,CSAGGGADTEAFF
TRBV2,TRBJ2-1,CASSYRGRNEQFF
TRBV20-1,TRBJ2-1,CSALPGLGYNEQFF
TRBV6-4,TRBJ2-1,CASRDRFNEQFF
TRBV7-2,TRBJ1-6,CASREGDSPLHF
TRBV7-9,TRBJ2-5,CASSDVILPRDRGSETQYF
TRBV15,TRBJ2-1,CATSRDRGWGQFF
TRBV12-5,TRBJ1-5,CASGLTNTWGQADFSNQPQHF